The subject of this entry is one T cell receptor (beta chain). What it binds is unknown. The source of the sample is a study of T cell responses to AZD1222 COVID-19 vaccine. Here immunoSEQ multiplex PCR was the method, and the copy in TCRdb shows in-frame clones only, minus some. The table has about 180,000 clones, around 90% seen once; the top ten hold approximately 1.9%. The CDR3 spans 15 residues. Trimming took off 7 bases at V and 2 bases at J, with 18 bases between the two ends. CDR1 and CDR2 from the germline V gene are MRHNA and SNTAGT. The study's findings and limits: The donor cohort was predominantly white British with a female majority, and clonal diversity may have been underestimated. The study sampled repertoires only after the peak T cell response.

The clonotype was recovered from an adult who received the AZD1222 COVID-19 vaccine. The sample was peripheral blood, taken 28 days after the second AZD1222 dose. The rearrangement links TRBV6-4 to TRBJ2-7; D perhaps matches TRBD1 (5 bases). CDR3 sequence (DNA): TGTGCCAGCATTGATGAACGGGCAGGGCCCTACGAGCAGTACTTC. Protein: CASIDERAGPYEQYF.